This TCR beta chain was identified during a study of cytomegalovirus exposure and HLA in healthy donors. TCRdb keeps only in-frame clones here, not all; method: immunoSEQ multiplex PCR. The sample has roughly 79,000 clones, approximately 93% seen once. By share of the sample, this clone is medium-sized. Germline assignment: CDR1 KGHSH and CDR2 LQKENI. Trimming took 1 base from V and 4 from J, leaving 16 bases between them. This CDR3 spans 16 amino acids. The receptor's source is a man aged 18 to 30 in good health and CMV-seronegative. Material: PBMCs. V is TRBV18 and J is TRBJ2-5; possibly TRBD2 for D (5 bases). CDR3 sequence: CASSPLTNGVGETQYF. CDR3 nucleotide sequence: TGTGCCAGCTCACCACTGACTAACGGGGTAGGAGAGACCCAGTACTTC.